A selection of T cell receptor beta chains follows, all from one sample in a study of T cells after posttransplantation cyclophosphamide. Assay: immunoSEQ multiplex PCR; the TCRdb copy retains only in-frame clones and omits some. This sample comprises 36,000 or so clones, none seen once only. The sequencing input was PBMCs. The receptors were sampled from a girl aged 10 to 17 in good health, CMV-negative, and a related stem cell transplant donor. The CDR3 runs from the conserved cysteine through the conserved F or W. Each record gives: J gene, V gene, CDR3 protein.

TRBJ2-3 | TRBV5-4 | CASSLGRELEDTQYF
TRBJ1-4 | TRBV25-1 | CASSVPGQGKLFF
TRBJ2-3 | TRBV4-1 | CASSQEPSGRAQTYF
TRBJ2-7 | TRBV5-6 | CASSFRYSYEQYF
TRBJ2-1 | TRBV27 | CASRPAGEGHQFF
TRBJ2-2 | TRBV5-1 | CASSNRVANTGELFF
TRBJ1-1 | TRBV18 | CASSPGGDTEAFF
TRBJ2-1 | TRBV5-1 | CASSLAGGRYNEQFF
TRBJ2-4 | TRBV7-9 | CASSPGLAGGLAKNIQYF
TRBJ2-2 | TRBV4-1 | CASSQAGGVGELFF